The next 13 T cell receptor beta chains were all read from a single sample in a study of shared clonotypes between healthy human individuals. Sequencing was performed with immunoSEQ multiplex PCR; in TCRdb, only in-frame clones are kept and a portion is missing. Of some 1,400,000 clones in the sample, around 95% were seen once. The source material was naive CD4+ T cells sorted from blood. Subset described: CD45RA+ positively selected. The receptor source for this set is a man in his thirties or forties in good health.

This chain uses TRBV18 with TRBJ2-1; possibly TRBD1 or TRBD2 for D (6 bases each). The germline V and J ends were trimmed by 4 bases and 5 bases, with 15 bases remaining between them. The CDR3 is 15 residues long. The germline V gene has CDR1 KGHSH and CDR2 LQKENI. The CDR3 loop is CASSRGLGGNNEQFF. In nucleotides, the CDR3 is TGTGCCAGCTCACGGGGGCTCGGAGGGAACAATGAGCAGTTCTTC.

The J gene is TRBJ2-3, the V gene TRBV7-3, with 12 bases that match TRBD2. Germline V gives CDR1 SGHTA, CDR2 FQGTGA. The CDR3 length is 17 residues. The V segment lost 3 bases and the J segment 1 base; nucleotides outside the gene matches: 5. CDR3: CASSFPSSGRGTDTQYF. The CDR3 DNA reads TGTGCCAGCAGCTTTCCGTCTAGCGGGAGGGGCACAGATACGCAGTATTTT.

The rearrangement joins TRBV6-5 to TRBJ1-2; D uncertain. The V and J ends lost 0 bases and 4 bases respectively, with 9 bases between them. Germline V lookup: CDR1 MNHEY, CDR2 SVGAGI. CDR3 length: 14 residues. The CDR3: CASSYSAGGYGYTF. CDR3 bases: TGTGCCAGCAGTTACTCCGCGGGCGGCTATGGCTACACCTTC.

The V gene is TRBV29-1, the J gene TRBJ1-5, with 9 positions matching TRBD1. CDR1 is SQVTM and CDR2 is ANQGSEA in the germline V gene. The CDR3 is 13 amino acids. Trimming removed 4 bases from V and 5 bases from J; junction bases left unmatched: 3. CDR3 sequence reads: CSVGTGVDQPQHF. The DNA for the CDR3 is TGCAGCGTTGGGACAGGGGTAGATCAGCCCCAGCATTTT.

This clone is a singleton in its sample. This chain links TRBV10-3 with TRBJ1-1, with unresolved D. This CDR3 comprises 15 residues. V shed 1 base and J shed 3 bases, with 12 bases lying between them. Per the germline V gene, CDR1 is ENHRY and CDR2 is SYGVKD. The CDR3 region has the DNA TGTGCCATCAGTGAGTTTAACCTGGCATACACTGAAGCTTTCTTT. Residues: CAISEFNLAYTEAFF.

The chain carries TRBV6-7 and TRBJ2-1, with TRBD2 matching over 9 bases. TRBV6-7 has ORF status, its function being uncertain. This CDR3 contains 21 residues. Trimming removed 0 bases from V and 0 bases from J; junction bases left unmatched: 15. The CDR3 here is CASSYSWTLAGNRSSYNEQFF. CDR3 in DNA: TGTGCCAGCAGTTACTCGTGGACTCTAGCGGGAAACAGGAGCTCCTACAATGAGCAGTTCTTC.

This chain joins TRBV5-1 and TRBJ2-6, with 7 bases lining up with TRBD1. The CDR3 loop spans 17 amino acids. V lost 3 bases to trimming and J lost 0 bases; unmatched junction nucleotides: 6. Per the germline V gene, CDR1 is SGHRS and CDR2 is YFSETQ. The CDR3 nucleotides are TGCGCCAGCAGCTGGACGGGACAGAGCTCTGGGGCCAACGTCCTGACTTTC. This codes for CASSWTGQSSGANVLTF.

V gene TRBV7-9 combines with J gene TRBJ1-1, with 8 bases identical to TRBD1. The CDR3 is 13 residues long. The germline CDR1 and CDR2 sequences are SEHNR and FQNEAQ (reference sequence). V shed 7 bases, J shed 2 bases, and the junction held 3 bases outside the gene matches. CDR3 bases: TGTGCCAGCACCGACAGGGGAAACACTGAAGCTTTCTTT. Translation gives CASTDRGNTEAFF.

The genes are TRBV7-8 and TRBJ1-2; D unresolved. This CDR3 has 16 amino acids. The germline V gene has CDR1 SGHVS and CDR2 FQNEAQ. The ends were cut back, 2 bases at V and 2 bases at J, with 15 bases in the middle. In DNA form, the CDR3 reads TGTGCCAGCAGCTTAAGCTGGCCCGACTACAACTATGGCTACACCTTC. This gives the protein CASSLSWPDYNYGYTF.

The chain's CDR3 is CASTEESGPNPDTQYF. The CDR3 DNA reads TGTGCCAGTACCGAAGAGTCGGGCCCAAACCCAGATACGCAGTATTTT. This sequence joins TRBV19 and TRBJ2-3; D is unclear. CDR1 is LNHDA and CDR2 is SQIVND in the germline V gene (reference sequence). CDR3 length equals 16 residues. Deletions cut 7 bases from V and 4 bases from J, with 21 bases between.

The gene calls are TRBV30 and TRBJ1-3; TRBD1 is a possible D gene (6 bases). V was shortened by 0 bases and J by 3 bases, with 9 bases between the two germline ends. This CDR3 has 14 amino acids. CDR1 is GTSNPN and CDR2 is SVGIG in the germline V gene (reference sequence). The CDR3 nucleotides read TGTGCCTGGAGTGTAAAGGGGGTTGGAAACACCATATATTTT. Protein sequence: CAWSVKGVGNTIYF.

The rearrangement joins TRBV28 to TRBJ2-1; D is possibly TRBD1 (6 bases). The V end lost 6 bases, the J end lost 9 bases, and 18 bases lay between the germline ends. This CDR3 is 14 amino acids long. From germline, CDR1 is MDHEN and CDR2 SYDVKM. CDR3 amino acids: CASRGAPNLFEQFF. The CDR3 DNA reads as TGTGCCAGCAGGGGGGCCCCCAACCTTTTTGAGCAGTTCTTC.

To note about this clone: Different DNA sequences within this sample yield the same CDR3. The V gene is TRBV2, the J gene TRBJ2-1, with D unresolved. Looked up from germline, CDR1 is SNHLY and CDR2 is FYNNEI. CDR3 size: 12 residues. Trimming shortened V by 2 bases and J by 5 bases, and 4 bases separated the two germline ends. The CDR3 here is CASSERDNEQFF. CDR3 sequence (DNA): TGTGCCAGCAGTGAAAGAGACAATGAGCAGTTCTTC.